These T cell receptor beta chains were read from a single sample in a study of cytomegalovirus exposure and HLA in healthy donors. Produced via immunoSEQ multiplex PCR; TCRdb's table is partial and in-frame only. The sample records tens of thousands of clones, less than 85% being singletons. The sample comprised PBMCs. Every receptor here comes from a woman aged 18-30 years in good health and CMV-seropositive. Both conserved end residues are part of each CDR3. Fields, in order: D gene, J gene, V gene, clone size, CDR3 DNA, CDR3 protein. D genes are given only for firm matches. Not all rows give a size; the values are once, few, many and, for expanded clones, a class.

D gene: .
J gene: TRBJ2-1
V gene: TRBV5-1
clone size: .
CDR3 DNA: TGCGCCAGCAGCCTACGGAGGCCCGGTCGAGCCTACAATGAGCAGTTCTTC
CDR3 protein: CASSLRRPGRAYNEQFF

D gene: .
J gene: TRBJ2-7
V gene: TRBV30
clone size: .
CDR3 DNA: TGTGCCTGGACCCAAACGACGGGCTCCTACGAGCAGTACTTC
CDR3 protein: CAWTQTTGSYEQYF

D gene: .
J gene: TRBJ2-6
V gene: TRBV18
clone size: .
CDR3 DNA: TGTGCCAGCCACCAGGGGCTCGAGGCCAACGTCCTGACTTTC
CDR3 protein: CASHQGLEANVLTF

D gene: TRBD2
J gene: TRBJ2-1
V gene: TRBV27
clone size: .
CDR3 DNA: TGTGCCAGCAGTTTGGTTTCGGACATAGGTTGGACTAGTGGGATCTTC
CDR3 protein: CASSLVSDIGWTSGIF

D gene: TRBD1
J gene: TRBJ2-4
V gene: TRBV10-3
clone size: .
CDR3 DNA: TGTGCCATCAGTGAGCCCGAAACCGGGACAGGGTTGACCAAAAACATTCAGTACTTC
CDR3 protein: CAISEPETGTGLTKNIQYF

D gene: .
J gene: TRBJ2-1
V gene: TRBV7-6
clone size: .
CDR3 DNA: TGTGCCAGCAGCCCATGGGGAGATCCCCAGTTCTTC
CDR3 protein: CASSPWGDPQFF

D gene: .
J gene: TRBJ2-5
V gene: TRBV6-8
clone size: .
CDR3 DNA: TGTGCCAGCAGTTACTACGAGGGACACCCAGCCAGGTCGCGGACCCAGTACTTC
CDR3 protein: CASSYYEGHPARSRTQYF

D gene: .
J gene: TRBJ1-1
V gene: TRBV4-2
clone size: .
CDR3 DNA: TGTGCCAGCAGCCAAGACGGGGACACTGAAGCTTTCTTT
CDR3 protein: CASSQDGDTEAFF

D gene: TRBD2
J gene: TRBJ2-1
V gene: TRBV27
clone size: .
CDR3 DNA: TGTGCCAGCAGTCCGAAGCGGGGGGACAATGAGCAGTTCTTC
CDR3 protein: CASSPKRGDNEQFF

D gene: .
J gene: TRBJ2-1
V gene: TRBV7-2
clone size: once
CDR3 DNA: TGTGCCAGCAGCTTAGCGGTCCCGGCAGGGTTCGGGTTATTCGAGCAGTTCTTC
CDR3 protein: CASSLAVPAGFGLFEQFF

D gene: TRBD1
J gene: TRBJ2-1
V gene: TRBV9
clone size: .
CDR3 DNA: TGTGCCAGCAGCGTAGGGACAGGGGGCTGGGAGCAGTTCTTC
CDR3 protein: CASSVGTGGWEQFF

D gene: .
J gene: TRBJ2-7
V gene: TRBV4-3
clone size: .
CDR3 DNA: TGCGCCAGCAGCCAAGATTCCCAGGGCCTATACGAGCAGTACTTC
CDR3 protein: CASSQDSQGLYEQYF

D gene: .
J gene: TRBJ2-7
V gene: TRBV25-1
clone size: .
CDR3 DNA: TGTGCCAGCAGTGGTCTCTTCTCGCAGTACTTC
CDR3 protein: CASSGLFSQYF

D gene: TRBD1
J gene: TRBJ1-2
V gene: TRBV5-6
clone size: once
CDR3 DNA: TGTGCCAGCAGATCCCAGGGGGTTGATGGCTACACCTTC
CDR3 protein: CASRSQGVDGYTF

D gene: TRBD2
J gene: TRBJ2-1
V gene: TRBV29-1
clone size: .
CDR3 DNA: TGCAGCGTCGTGGGGTCTAGCGGGAGGGCCCTTGAGCAGTTCTTC
CDR3 protein: CSVVGSSGRALEQFF

D gene: .
J gene: TRBJ1-4
V gene: TRBV7-2
clone size: .
CDR3 DNA: TGTGCCAGCAGCTCCCCGGCGGGGGGCTACGATGAAAAACTGTTTTTT
CDR3 protein: CASSSPAGGYDEKLFF

D gene: .
J gene: TRBJ2-1
V gene: TRBV28
clone size: .
CDR3 DNA: TGTGCCAGCAACCCTCCGGCTAGCTTCGATGAGCAGTTCTTC
CDR3 protein: CASNPPASFDEQFF

D gene: .
J gene: TRBJ2-7
V gene: TRBV19
clone size: .
CDR3 DNA: TGTGCCAGTAGTCCCGCTGGTGGAGACTACGAGCAGTACTTC
CDR3 protein: CASSPAGGDYEQYF

D gene: .
J gene: TRBJ1-6
V gene: TRBV4-3
clone size: .
CDR3 DNA: TGCGCCAGCAGCCAAGAACCCGGGAACTATAATTCACCCCTCCACTTT
CDR3 protein: CASSQEPGNYNSPLHF

D gene: TRBD2
J gene: TRBJ2-7
V gene: TRBV2
clone size: .
CDR3 DNA: TGTGCCAGCAGTGAAAAGGTAGCGGGAGGTCGCTCCTACGAGCAGTACTTC
CDR3 protein: CASSEKVAGGRSYEQYF

D gene: .
J gene: TRBJ2-5
V gene: TRBV27
clone size: .
CDR3 DNA: TGTGCCAGCAGTTTGGGCGAGACCCAGTACTTC
CDR3 protein: CASSLGETQYF

D gene: TRBD1
J gene: TRBJ2-5
V gene: TRBV7-9
clone size: medium-sized
CDR3 DNA: TGTGCCACCAATTCAGGACAGGGACAAGAGACCCAGTACTTC
CDR3 protein: CATNSGQGQETQYF

D gene: TRBD2
J gene: TRBJ2-5
V gene: TRBV27
clone size: .
CDR3 DNA: TGTGCCAGCAGTTTCGGCGGGAGGGCCTCGGAGACCCAGTACTTC
CDR3 protein: CASSFGGRASETQYF

D gene: TRBD1
J gene: TRBJ2-7
V gene: TRBV11-2
clone size: .
CDR3 DNA: TGTGCCAGCAGCTTTGAGACAGGGGCTTCCTACGAGCAGTACTTC
CDR3 protein: CASSFETGASYEQYF

D gene: TRBD2
J gene: TRBJ2-7
V gene: TRBV2
clone size: .
CDR3 DNA: TGTGCCAGCAGCCACCCCGGGACTATCTCCTACGAGCAGTACTTC
CDR3 protein: CASSHPGTISYEQYF

D gene: .
J gene: TRBJ2-7
V gene: TRBV14
clone size: once
CDR3 DNA: TGTGCCAGCAGCCCCCAGGGGACATACGAGCAGTACTTC
CDR3 protein: CASSPQGTYEQYF